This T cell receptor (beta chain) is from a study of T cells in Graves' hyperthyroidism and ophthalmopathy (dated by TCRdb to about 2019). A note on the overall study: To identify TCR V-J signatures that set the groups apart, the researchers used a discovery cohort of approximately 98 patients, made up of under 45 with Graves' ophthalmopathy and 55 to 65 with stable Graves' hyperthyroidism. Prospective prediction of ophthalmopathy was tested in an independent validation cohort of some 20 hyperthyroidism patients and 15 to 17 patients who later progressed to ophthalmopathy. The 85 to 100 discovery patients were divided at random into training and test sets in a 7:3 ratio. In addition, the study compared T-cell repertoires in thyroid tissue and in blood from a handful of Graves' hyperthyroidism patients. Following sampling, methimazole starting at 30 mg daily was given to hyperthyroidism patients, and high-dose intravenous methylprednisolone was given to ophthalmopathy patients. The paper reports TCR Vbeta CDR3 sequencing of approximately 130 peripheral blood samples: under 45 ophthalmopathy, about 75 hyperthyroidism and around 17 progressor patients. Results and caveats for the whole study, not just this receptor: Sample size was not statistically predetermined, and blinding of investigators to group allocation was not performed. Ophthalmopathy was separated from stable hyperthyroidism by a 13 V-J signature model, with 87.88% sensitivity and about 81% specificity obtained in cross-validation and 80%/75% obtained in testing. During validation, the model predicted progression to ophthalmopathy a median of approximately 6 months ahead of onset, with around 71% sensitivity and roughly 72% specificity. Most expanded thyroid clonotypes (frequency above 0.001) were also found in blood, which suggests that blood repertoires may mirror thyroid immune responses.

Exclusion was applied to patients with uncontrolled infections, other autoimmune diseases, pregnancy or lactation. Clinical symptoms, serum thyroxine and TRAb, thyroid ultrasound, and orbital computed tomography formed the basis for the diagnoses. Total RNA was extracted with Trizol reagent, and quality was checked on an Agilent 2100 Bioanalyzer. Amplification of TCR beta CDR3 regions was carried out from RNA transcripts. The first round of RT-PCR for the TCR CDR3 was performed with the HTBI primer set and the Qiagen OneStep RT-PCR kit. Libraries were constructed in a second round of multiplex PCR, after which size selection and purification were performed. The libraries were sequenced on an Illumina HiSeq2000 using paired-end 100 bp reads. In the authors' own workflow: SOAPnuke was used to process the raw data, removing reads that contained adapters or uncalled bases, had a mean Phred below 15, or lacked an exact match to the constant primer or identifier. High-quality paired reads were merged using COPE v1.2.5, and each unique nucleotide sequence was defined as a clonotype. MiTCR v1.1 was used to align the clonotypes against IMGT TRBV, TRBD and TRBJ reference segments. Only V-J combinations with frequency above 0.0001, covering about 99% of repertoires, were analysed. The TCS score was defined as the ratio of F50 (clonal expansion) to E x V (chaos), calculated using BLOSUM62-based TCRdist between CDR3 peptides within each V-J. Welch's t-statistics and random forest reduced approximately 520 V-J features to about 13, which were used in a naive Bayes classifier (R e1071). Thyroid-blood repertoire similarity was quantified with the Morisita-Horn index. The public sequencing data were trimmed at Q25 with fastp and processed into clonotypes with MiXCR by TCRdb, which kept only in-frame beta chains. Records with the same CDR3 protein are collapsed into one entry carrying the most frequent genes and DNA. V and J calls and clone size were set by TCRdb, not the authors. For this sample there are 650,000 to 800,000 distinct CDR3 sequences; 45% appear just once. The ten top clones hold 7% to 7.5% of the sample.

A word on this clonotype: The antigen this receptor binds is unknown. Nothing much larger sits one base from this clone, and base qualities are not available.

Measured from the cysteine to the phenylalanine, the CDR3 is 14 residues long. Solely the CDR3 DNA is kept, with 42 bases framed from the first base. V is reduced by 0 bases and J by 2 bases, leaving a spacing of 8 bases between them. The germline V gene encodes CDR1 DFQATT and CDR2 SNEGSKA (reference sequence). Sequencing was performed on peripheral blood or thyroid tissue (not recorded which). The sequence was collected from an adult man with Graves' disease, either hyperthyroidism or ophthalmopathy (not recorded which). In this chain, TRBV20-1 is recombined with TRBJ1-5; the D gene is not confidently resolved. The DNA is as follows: TGCAGTGCTAGAGACCGGGCCCGCAATCAGCCCCAGCATTTT. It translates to CSARDRARNQPQHF.